This TCR beta chain was captured by sequencing in a study of vaccination effects on CD4 cells after COVID-19. As to this clone: Its antigen is not known.

Libraries were prepared by immunoSEQ multiplex PCR; TCRdb keeps only in-frame clonotypes and omits some of them. There are just over 20,000 clones in the sample; around 70% occur only once, and about 27% lies in the top ten. Antigen-specific CD4+ T cells were expanded (with viral peptide pools) by the ViraFEST assay ahead of sequencing. Following culture for under 12 days, CD4+ T cells were isolated. None of the vaccinated had previously contracted SARS-CoV-2, and their nucleocapsid antibodies tested negative. Wells each received around 2.1 million PBMC, cultured with approximately 9.7 IU/ml IL-2 and about 10 ug/ml peptides. Trimming pared 1 base from V and 0 bases from J, leaving 22 bases between. CDR3 length: 20 residues. Germline assignment: CDR1 SGHVS and CDR2 FQNEAQ.

The chain recombines TRBV7-8 with TRBJ2-1; D is possibly TRBD2 (6 bases). The sample consisted of CD4+ T cells from PBMCs cultured with HCoV-NL63 spike peptides, taken before COVID-19 vaccination. The clonotype originates from a human donor who received a COVID-19 vaccine. In DNA, the CDR3 is TGTGCCAGCAGCTTAGGGAGTGGGTGGGAGGTCGGGAGCTCCTACAATGAGCAGTTCTTC. This encodes CASSLGSGWEVGSSYNEQFF.